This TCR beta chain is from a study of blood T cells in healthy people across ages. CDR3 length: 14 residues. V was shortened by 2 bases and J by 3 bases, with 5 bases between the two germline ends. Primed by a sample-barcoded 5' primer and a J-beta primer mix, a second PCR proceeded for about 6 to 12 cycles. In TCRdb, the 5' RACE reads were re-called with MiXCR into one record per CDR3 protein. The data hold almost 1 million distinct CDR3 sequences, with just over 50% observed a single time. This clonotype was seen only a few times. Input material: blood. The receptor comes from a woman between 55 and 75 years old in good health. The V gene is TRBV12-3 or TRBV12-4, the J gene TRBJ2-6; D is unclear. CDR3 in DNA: TGTGCCAGCAGTTTATCCCTTGGGGCCAACGTCCTGACTTTC. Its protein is CASSLSLGANVLTF.